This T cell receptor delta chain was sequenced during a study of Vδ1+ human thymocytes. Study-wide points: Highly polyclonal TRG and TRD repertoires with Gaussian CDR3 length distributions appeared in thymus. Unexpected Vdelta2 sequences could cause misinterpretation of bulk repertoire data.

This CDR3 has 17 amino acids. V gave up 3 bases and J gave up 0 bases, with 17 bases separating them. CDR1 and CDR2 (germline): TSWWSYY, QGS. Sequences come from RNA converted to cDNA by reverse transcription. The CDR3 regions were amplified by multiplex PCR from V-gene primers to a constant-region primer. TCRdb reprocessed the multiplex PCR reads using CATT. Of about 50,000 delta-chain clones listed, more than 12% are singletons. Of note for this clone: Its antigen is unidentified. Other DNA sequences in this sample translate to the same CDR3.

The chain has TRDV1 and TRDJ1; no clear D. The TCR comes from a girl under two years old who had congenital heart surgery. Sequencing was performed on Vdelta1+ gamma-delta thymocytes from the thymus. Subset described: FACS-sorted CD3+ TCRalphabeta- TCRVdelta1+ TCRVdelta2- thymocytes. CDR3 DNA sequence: TGTGCTCTTGGGGAGCTCCGGAGTTGGGACTACACCGATAAACTCATCTTT. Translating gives CALGELRSWDYTDKLIF.